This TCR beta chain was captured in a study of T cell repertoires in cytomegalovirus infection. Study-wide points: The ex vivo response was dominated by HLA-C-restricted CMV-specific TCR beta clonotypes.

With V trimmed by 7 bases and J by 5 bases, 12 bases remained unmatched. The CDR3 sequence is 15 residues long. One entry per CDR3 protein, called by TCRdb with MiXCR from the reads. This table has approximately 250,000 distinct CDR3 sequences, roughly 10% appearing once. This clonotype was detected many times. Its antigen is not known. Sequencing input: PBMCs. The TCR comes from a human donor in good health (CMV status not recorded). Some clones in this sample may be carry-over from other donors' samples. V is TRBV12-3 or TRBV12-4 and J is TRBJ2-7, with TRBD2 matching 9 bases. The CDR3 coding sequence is TGTGCCAGCATTCCCGCGGGGGGGCCCACTGACGAGCAGTACTTC. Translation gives CASIPAGGPTDEQYF.